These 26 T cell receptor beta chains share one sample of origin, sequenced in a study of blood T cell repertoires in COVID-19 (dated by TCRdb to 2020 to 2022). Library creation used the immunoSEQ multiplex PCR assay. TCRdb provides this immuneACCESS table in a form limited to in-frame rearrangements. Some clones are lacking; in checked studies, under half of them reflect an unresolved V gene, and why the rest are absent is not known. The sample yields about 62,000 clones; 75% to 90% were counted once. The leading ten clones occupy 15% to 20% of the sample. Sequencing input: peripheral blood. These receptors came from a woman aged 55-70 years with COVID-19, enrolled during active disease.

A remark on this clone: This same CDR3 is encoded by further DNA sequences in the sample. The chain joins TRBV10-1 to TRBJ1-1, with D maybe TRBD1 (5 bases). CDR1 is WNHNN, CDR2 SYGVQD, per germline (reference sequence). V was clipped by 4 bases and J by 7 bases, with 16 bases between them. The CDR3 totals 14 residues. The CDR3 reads CASSGGQGFGEAFF. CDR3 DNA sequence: TGCGCCAGCAGTGGAGGTCAGGGCTTCGGTGAAGCTTTCTTT.

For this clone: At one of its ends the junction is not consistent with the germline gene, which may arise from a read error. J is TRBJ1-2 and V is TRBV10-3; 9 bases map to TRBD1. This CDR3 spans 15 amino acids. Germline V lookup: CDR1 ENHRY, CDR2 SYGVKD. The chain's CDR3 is CAIMGTGQGNDGYTF. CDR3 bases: TGTGCCATCATGGGGACAGGGCAAGGTAACGATGGCTACACCTTC.

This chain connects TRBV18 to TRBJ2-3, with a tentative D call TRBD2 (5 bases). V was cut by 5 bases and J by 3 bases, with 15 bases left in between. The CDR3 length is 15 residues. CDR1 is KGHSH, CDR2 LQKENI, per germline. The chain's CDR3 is CASSLTRGGTDTQYF. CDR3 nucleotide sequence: TGTGCCAGCTCATTAACACGGGGTGGGACAGATACGCAGTATTTT. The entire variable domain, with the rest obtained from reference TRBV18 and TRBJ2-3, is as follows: NAGVMQNPRHLVRRRGQEARLRCSPMKGHSHVYWYRQLPEEGLKFMVYLQKENIIDESGMPKERFSAEFPKEGPSILRIQQVVRGDSAAYFCASSLTRGGTDTQYFGPGTRLTVL.

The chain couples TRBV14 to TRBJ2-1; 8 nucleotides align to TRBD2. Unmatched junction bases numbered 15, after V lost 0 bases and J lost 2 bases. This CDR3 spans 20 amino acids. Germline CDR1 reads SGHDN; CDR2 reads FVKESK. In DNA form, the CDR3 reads TGTGCCAGCAGCCAAGACGGGACTAGGGCGGGAGATACGGCCTACAATGAGCAGTTCTTC. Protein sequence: CASSQDGTRAGDTAYNEQFF.

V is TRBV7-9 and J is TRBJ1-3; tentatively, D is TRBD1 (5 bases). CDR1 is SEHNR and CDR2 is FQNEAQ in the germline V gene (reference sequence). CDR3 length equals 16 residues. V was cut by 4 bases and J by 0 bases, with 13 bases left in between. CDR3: CASSSQGGFSGNTIYF. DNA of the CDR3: TGTGCCAGCAGCTCCCAGGGCGGCTTCTCTGGAAACACCATATATTTT. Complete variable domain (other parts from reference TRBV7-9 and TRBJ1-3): DTGVSQNPRHKITKRGQNVTFRCDPISEHNRLYWYRQTLGQGPEFLTYFQNEAQLEKSRLLSDRFSAERPKGSFSTLEIQRTEQGDSAMYLCASSSQGGFSGNTIYFGEGSWLTVV.

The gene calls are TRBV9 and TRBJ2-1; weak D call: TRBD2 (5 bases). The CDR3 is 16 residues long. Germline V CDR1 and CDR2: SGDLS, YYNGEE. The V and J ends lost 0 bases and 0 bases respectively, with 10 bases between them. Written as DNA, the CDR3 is TGTGCCAGCAGCGTAGGAGGTGCGGGCTCCTACAATGAGCAGTTCTTC. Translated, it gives CASSVGGAGSYNEQFF.

The CDR3: CASSRGTGNEKLFF. The CDR3 coding sequence is TGTGCCAGCTCCCGGGGGACAGGCAATGAAAAACTGTTTTTT. This chain connects TRBV18 to TRBJ1-4; 8 bases are a match to TRBD1. CDR3 length equals 14 residues. Germline-derived CDR1 and CDR2 are KGHSH and LQKENI. V lost 6 bases to trimming and J lost 5 bases; unmatched junction nucleotides: 5.

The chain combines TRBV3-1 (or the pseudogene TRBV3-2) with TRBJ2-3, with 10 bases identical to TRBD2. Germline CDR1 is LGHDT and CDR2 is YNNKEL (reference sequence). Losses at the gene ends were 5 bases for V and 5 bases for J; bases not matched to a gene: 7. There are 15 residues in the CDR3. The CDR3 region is CASSSAGGPGDTQYF. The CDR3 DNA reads TGTGCCAGCAGCTCAGCGGGAGGGCCGGGAGATACGCAGTATTTT.

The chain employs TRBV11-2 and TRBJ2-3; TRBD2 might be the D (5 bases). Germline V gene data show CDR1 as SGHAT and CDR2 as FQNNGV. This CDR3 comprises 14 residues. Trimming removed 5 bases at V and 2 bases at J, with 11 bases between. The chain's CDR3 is CASSLRDDTDTQYF. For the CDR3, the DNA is TGTGCCAGCAGCCTTCGGGATGACACAGATACGCAGTATTTT. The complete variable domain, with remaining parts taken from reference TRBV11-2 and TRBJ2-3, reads EAGVAQSPRYKIIEKRQSVAFWCNPISGHATLYWYQQILGQGPKLLIQFQNNGVVDDSQLPKDRFSAERLKGVDSTLKIQPAKLEDSAVYLCASSLRDDTDTQYFGPGTRLTVL.

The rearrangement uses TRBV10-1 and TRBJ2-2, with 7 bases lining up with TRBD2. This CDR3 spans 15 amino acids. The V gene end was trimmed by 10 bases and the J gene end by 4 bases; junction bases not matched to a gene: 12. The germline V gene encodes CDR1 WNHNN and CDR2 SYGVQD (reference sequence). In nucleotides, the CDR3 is TGCGCCACTGAGACCGGGACTAACACCACCGGGGAGCTGTTTTTT. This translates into CATETGTNTTGELFF.

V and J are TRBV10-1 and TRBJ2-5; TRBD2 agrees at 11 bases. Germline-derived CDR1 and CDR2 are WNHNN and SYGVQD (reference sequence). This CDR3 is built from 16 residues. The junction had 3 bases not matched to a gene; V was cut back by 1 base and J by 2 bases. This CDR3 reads CASSELGLADQETQYF. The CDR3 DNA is TGCGCCAGCAGTGAGTTGGGACTAGCGGATCAAGAGACCCAGTACTTC.

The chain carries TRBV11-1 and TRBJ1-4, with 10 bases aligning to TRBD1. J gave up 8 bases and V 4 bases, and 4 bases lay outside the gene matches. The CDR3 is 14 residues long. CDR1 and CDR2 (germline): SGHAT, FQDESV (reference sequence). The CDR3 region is CASSSGTGDEKLFF. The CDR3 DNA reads TGTGCCAGCAGCTCCGGGACAGGGGACGAAAAACTGTTTTTT.

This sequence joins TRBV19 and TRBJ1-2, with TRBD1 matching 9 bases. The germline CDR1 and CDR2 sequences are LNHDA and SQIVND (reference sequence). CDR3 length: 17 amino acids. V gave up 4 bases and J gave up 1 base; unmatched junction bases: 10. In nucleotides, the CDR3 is TGTGCCAGTAGTACCCGAGGGACAGGGATTAATAACTATGGCTACACCTTC. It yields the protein CASSTRGTGINNYGYTF. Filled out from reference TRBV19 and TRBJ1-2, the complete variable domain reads DGGITQSPKYLFRKEGQNVTLSCEQNLNHDAMYWYRQDPGQGLRLIYYSQIVNDFQKGDIAEGYSVSREKKESFPLTVTSAQKNPTAFYLCASSTRGTGINNYGYTFGSGTRLTVV.

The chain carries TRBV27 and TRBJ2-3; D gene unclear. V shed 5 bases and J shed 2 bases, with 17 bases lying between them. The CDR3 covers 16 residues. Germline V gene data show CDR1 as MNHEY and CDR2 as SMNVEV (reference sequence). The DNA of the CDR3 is TGTGCCAGCAGTCCGTTACTTGGCGGAACCACAGATACGCAGTATTTT. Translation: CASSPLLGGTTDTQYF.

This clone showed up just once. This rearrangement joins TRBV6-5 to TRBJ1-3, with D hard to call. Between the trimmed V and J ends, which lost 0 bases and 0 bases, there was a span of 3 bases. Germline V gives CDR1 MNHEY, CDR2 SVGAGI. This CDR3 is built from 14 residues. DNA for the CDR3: TGTGCCAGCAGTTACTCGTACTCTGGAAACACCATATATTTT. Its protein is CASSYSYSGNTIYF.

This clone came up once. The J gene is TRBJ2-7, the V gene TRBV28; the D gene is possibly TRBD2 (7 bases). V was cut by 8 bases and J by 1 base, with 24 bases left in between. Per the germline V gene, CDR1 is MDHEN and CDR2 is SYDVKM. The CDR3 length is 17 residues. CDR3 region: CASVAFGGRGLSYEQYF. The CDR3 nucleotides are TGTGCCAGCGTCGCTTTCGGGGGGCGGGGACTTTCCTACGAGCAGTACTTC. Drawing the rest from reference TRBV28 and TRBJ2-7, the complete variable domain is DVKVTQSSRYLVKRTGEKVFLECVQDMDHENMFWYRQDPGLGLRLIYFSYDVKMKEKGDIPEGYSVSREKKERFSLILESASTNQTSMYLCASVAFGGRGLSYEQYFGPGTRLTVT.

In DNA form, the CDR3 reads TGTGCCAGTAGTATAATCCGGACAGGAAAAAATGGCTACACCTTC. Encoded protein: CASSIIRTGKNGYTF. This chain uses TRBV19 with TRBJ1-2; the match to TRBD1 covers 7 bases. The CDR3 runs 15 residues. Germline lookup yields CDR1 LNHDA and CDR2 SQIVND (reference sequence). V lost 2 bases, J lost 6 bases, and 9 bases stayed unmatched.

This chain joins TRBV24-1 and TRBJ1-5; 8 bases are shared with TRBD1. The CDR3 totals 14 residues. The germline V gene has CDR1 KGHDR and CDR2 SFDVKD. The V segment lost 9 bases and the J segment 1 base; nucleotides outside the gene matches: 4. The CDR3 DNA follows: TGTGCCACCCGAGGGACAGGAAGCAATCAGCCCCAGCATTTT. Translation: CATRGTGSNQPQHF.

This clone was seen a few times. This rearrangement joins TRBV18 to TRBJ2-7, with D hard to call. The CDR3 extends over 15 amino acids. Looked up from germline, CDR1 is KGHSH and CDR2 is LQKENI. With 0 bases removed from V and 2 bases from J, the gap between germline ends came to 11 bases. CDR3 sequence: CASSPPSAPPYEQYF. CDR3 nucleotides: TGTGCCAGCTCACCACCATCAGCGCCTCCCTACGAGCAGTACTTC.

This CDR3 is CATNGRANEQFF. As DNA, the CDR3 is TGTGCCACGAACGGGAGGGCCAATGAGCAGTTCTTC. V gene TRBV24-1 combines with J gene TRBJ2-1; 8 nucleotides match TRBD2. Looked up from germline, CDR1 is KGHDR and CDR2 is SFDVKD. The CDR3 length is 12 residues. Trimming took 10 bases from V and 6 from J; bases not matched to a gene: 4.

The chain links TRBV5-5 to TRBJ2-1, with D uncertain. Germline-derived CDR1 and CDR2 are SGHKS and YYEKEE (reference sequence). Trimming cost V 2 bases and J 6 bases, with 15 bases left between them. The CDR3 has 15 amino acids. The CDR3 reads CASSFPDSRSNEQFF. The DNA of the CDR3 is TGTGCCAGCAGCTTCCCCGACTCTAGATCCAATGAGCAGTTCTTC. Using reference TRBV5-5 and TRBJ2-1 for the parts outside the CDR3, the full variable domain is DAGVTQSPTHLIKTRGQQVTLRCSPISGHKSVSWYQQVLGQGPQFIFQYYEKEERGRGNFPDRFSARQFPNYSSELNVNALLLGDSALYLCASSFPDSRSNEQFFGPGTRLTVL.

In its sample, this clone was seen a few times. CDR3 DNA: TGCAGCGTTGGAGGGGGGGGAGCGGAACAGCCCCAGCATTTT. Amino acid sequence: CSVGGGGAEQPQHF. The chain has TRBV29-1 and TRBJ1-5, with D possibly TRBD1 on 6 matching bases. CDR1 and CDR2 (germline): SQVTM, ANQGSEA. This CDR3 is 14 amino acids long. The germline V and J ends were trimmed by 4 bases and 7 bases, with 17 bases remaining between them.

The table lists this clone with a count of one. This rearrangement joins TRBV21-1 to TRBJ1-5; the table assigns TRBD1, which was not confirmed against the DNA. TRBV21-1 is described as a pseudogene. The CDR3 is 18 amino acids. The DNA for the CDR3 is TGTGCCAGCAGCAGTTGGGGGATGACAGGGGGCGCGGGTCAGCCCCAGCATTTT. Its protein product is CASSSWGMTGGAGQPQHF.

CDR3 in amino acids: CASSPRDSVYEQYF. In nucleotides, the CDR3 is TGTGCCAGCAGCCCCCGGGACAGCGTATACGAGCAGTACTTC. The V gene is TRBV11-2, the J gene TRBJ2-7; TRBD1 matches 7 bases. Germline loops: CDR1 SGHAT, CDR2 FQNNGV. The length of the CDR3 is 14 residues. After removal of 5 bases from V and 4 bases from J, the junction contained 8 bases not matched to a gene.

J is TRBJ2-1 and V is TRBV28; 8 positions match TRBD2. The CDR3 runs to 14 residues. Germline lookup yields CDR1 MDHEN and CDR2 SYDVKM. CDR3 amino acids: CASRSSGRAHEQFF. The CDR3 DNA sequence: TGTGCTAGCCGATCCAGCGGGAGAGCGCATGAGCAGTTCTTC.

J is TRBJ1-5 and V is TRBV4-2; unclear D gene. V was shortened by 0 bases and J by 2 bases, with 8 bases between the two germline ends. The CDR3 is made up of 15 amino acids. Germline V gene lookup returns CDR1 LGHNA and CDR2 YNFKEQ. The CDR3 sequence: CASSQDRVGNQPQHF. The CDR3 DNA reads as TGTGCCAGCAGCCAAGATAGAGTCGGCAATCAGCCCCAGCATTTT.